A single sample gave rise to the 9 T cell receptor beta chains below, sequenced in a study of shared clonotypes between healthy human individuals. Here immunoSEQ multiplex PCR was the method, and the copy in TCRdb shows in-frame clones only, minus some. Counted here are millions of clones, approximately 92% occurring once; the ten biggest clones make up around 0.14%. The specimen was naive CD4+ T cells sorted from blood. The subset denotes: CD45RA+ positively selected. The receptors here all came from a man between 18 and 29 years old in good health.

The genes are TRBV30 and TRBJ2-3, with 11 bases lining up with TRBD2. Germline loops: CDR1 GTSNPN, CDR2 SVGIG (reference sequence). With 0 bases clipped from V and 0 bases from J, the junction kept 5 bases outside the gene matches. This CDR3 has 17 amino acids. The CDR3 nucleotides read TGTGCCTGGAGTGTAGGGACTAGCGGCTATAGCACAGATACGCAGTATTTT. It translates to CAWSVGTSGYSTDTQYF.

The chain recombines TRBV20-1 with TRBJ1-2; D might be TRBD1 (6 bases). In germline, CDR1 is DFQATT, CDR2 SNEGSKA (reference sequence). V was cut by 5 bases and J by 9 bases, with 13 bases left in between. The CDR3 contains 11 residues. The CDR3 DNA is TGCAGTGCTTTTACAGGGTCCAGCTACACCTTC. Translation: CSAFTGSSYTF.

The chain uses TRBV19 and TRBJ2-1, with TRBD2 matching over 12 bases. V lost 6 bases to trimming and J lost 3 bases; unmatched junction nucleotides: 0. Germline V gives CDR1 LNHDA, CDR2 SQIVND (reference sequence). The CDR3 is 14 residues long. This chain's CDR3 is CASRGLAGYNEQFF. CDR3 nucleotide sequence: TGTGCCAGTAGGGGACTAGCGGGCTACAATGAGCAGTTCTTC.

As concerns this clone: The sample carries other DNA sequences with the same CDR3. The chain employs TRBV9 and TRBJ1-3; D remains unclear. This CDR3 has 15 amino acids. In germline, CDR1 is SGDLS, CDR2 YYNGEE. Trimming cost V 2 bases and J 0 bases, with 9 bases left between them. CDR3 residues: CASSVARNSGNTIYF. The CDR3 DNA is TGTGCCAGCAGCGTTGCCCGGAACTCTGGAAACACCATATATTTT.

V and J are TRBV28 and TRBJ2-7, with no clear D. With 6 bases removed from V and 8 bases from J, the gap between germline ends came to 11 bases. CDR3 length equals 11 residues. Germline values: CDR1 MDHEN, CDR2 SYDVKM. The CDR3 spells CASRSVGQQYF. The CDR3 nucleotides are TGTGCCAGCAGATCGGTGGGTCAGCAGTACTTC.

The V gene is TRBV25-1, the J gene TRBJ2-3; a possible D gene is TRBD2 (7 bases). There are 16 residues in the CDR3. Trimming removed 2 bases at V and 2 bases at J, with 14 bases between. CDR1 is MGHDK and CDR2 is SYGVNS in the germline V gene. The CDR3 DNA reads TGTGCCAGCAGTGAAGGGGGGGGGCTCGTCACAGATACGCAGTATTTT. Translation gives CASSEGGGLVTDTQYF.

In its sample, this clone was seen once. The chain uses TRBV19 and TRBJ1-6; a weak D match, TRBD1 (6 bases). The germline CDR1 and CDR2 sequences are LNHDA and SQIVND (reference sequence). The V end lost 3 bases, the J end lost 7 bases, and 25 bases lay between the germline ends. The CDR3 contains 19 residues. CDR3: CASSIYPQNSGDKNSPLHF. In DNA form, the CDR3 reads TGTGCCAGTAGTATCTATCCCCAAAATTCAGGGGATAAGAATTCACCCCTCCACTTT.

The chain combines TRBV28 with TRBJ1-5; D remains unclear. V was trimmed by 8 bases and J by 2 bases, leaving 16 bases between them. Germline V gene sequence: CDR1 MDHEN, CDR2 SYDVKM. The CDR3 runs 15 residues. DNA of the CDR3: TGTGCCAGCGGCGGGTCGTCTTCGGGCAATCAGCCCCAGCATTTT. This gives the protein CASGGSSSGNQPQHF.

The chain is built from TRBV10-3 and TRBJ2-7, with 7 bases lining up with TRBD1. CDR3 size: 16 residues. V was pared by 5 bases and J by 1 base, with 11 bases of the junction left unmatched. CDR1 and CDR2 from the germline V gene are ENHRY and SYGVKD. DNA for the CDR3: TGTGCCATCAGTTCGGAAGGACAGGCCTTTTCCTACGAGCAGTACTTC. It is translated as CAISSEGQAFSYEQYF.